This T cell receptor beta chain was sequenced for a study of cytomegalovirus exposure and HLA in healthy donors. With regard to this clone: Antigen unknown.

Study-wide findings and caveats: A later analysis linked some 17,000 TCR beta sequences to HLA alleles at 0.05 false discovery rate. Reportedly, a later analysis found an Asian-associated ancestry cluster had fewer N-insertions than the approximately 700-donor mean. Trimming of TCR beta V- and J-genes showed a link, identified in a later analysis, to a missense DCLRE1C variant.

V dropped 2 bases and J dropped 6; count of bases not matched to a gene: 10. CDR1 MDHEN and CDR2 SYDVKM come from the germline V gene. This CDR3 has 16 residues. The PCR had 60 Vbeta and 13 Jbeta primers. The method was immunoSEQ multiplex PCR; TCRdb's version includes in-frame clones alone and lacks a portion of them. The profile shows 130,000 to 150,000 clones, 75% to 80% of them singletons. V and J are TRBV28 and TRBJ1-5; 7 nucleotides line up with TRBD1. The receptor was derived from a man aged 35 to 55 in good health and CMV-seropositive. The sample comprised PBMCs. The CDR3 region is CASSLTLGGDSQPQHF. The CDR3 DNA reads TGTGCCAGCAGTTTAACACTCGGGGGGGACAGTCAGCCCCAGCATTTT.